These 23 T cell receptor beta chains share one sample of origin, sequenced in a study of monozygotic twins with inflammatory bowel disease. Following a re-call of the 5' RACE reads, TCRdb has one entry per CDR3 protein and lacks DNA. The repertoire table contains fewer than 200,000 distinct CDR3 sequences. The sequenced sample was blood. These receptor sequences come from a human donor with ulcerative colitis or Crohn's disease, or a healthy co-twin of an affected twin (not recorded which).

The chain has TRBV6-6 and TRBJ1-2; with no DNA, the TCRdb D assignment of TRBD1 cannot be verified. The CDR3 covers 14 residues. Germline V lookup: CDR1 MNHNY, CDR2 SVGAGI (reference sequence). CDR3 residues: CASRAPDSSYGYTF.

The chain couples TRBV20-1 to TRBJ2-7; TCRdb calls TRBD1, which cannot be checked without DNA. There are 14 residues in the CDR3. Germline CDR1 is DFQATT and CDR2 is SNEGSKA (reference sequence). CDR3: CSAGSTGRGYEQYF.

The chain uses TRBV6-1 and TRBJ2-3. The CDR3 has 14 amino acids. Germline V gives CDR1 MNHNS, CDR2 SASEGT. Here the CDR3 reads CASSLTIYTDTQYF.

The chain links TRBV20-1 to TRBJ2-7; without DNA, the TCRdb call of TRBD2 cannot be checked. Looked up from germline, CDR1 is DFQATT and CDR2 is SNEGSKA (reference sequence). CDR3 size: 14 residues. The CDR3 region is CSARNAGSSYEQYF.

The chain couples TRBV20-1 to TRBJ2-7; TCRdb indicates TRBD2, and absent DNA this call remains unverified. Looked up from germline, CDR1 is DFQATT and CDR2 is SNEGSKA (reference sequence). The CDR3 runs to 15 residues. CDR3 in amino acids: CSALNSGHTDYEQYF.

V and J are TRBV7-9 and TRBJ1-4; TCRdb's D call, TRBD1, is unchecked because there is no DNA. This CDR3 spans 14 amino acids. Per germline, CDR1 SEHNR and CDR2 FQNEAQ (reference sequence). CDR3 residues: CASSWTGFNEKLFF. Combining the CDR3 with reference TRBV7-9 and TRBJ1-4 gives the whole variable domain DTGVSQNPRHKITKRGQNVTFRCDPISEHNRLYWYRQTLGQGPEFLTYFQNEAQLEKSRLLSDRFSAERPKGSFSTLEIQRTEQGDSAMYLCASSWTGFNEKLFFGSGTQLSVL.

This chain uses TRBV4-2 with TRBJ2-7; lacking DNA, the TRBD1 call made by TCRdb goes unchecked. The CDR3 is 16 residues long. Germline loops: CDR1 LGHNA, CDR2 YNFKEQ. CDR3 residues: CASSQDDPTGSYEQYF.

The chain links TRBV4-1 to TRBJ2-4; as DNA is missing, the TRBD1 call by TCRdb cannot be tested. This CDR3 spans 18 amino acids. Per the germline V gene, CDR1 is MGHRA and CDR2 is YSYEKL. The CDR3: CASSPGTGGSLAKNIQYF.

The chain combines TRBV15 with TRBJ1-3; TCRdb's D call, TRBD1, is unchecked because there is no DNA. Germline V gene data show CDR1 as LNHNV and CDR2 as YYDKDF (reference sequence). There are 16 residues in the CDR3. This chain's CDR3 is CATSSSRGGSGNTIYF.

This CDR3 reads CASSLKDASSTDTQYF. The V gene is TRBV7-3, the J gene TRBJ2-3. This CDR3 has 16 amino acids. Germline V gene data show CDR1 as SGHTA and CDR2 as FQGTGA.

The chain couples TRBV20-1 to TRBJ2-4. The CDR3 contains 12 residues. In germline, CDR1 is DFQATT, CDR2 SNEGSKA (reference sequence). The CDR3: CSARDAANIQYF.

This sequence joins TRBV18 and TRBJ2-1; without DNA, the TCRdb call of TRBD2 cannot be checked. Germline V gene lookup returns CDR1 KGHSH and CDR2 LQKENI. This CDR3 spans 18 amino acids. The CDR3 protein is CASSIIAGGSRSYNEQFF.

CDR3 region: CASSSYMGSSYNSPLHF. This chain links TRBV11-2 with TRBJ1-6. Germline V gene sequence: CDR1 SGHAT, CDR2 FQNNGV. The CDR3 is 17 amino acids.

The V call is TRBV7-2, the J call TRBJ2-3; TCRdb names TRBD1, which stays unverified in the absence of DNA. This CDR3 is 15 amino acids long. From germline, CDR1 is SGHTA and CDR2 FQGNSA. The CDR3 sequence: CASSRRDSSTDTQYF.

V gene TRBV30 combines with J gene TRBJ2-2. Per germline, CDR1 GTSNPN and CDR2 SVGIG (reference sequence). The CDR3 length is 14 residues. The CDR3 reads CAWSVLSYTGELFF.

The CDR3 here is CASSLMTGVNYGYTF. This rearrangement joins TRBV12-3 or TRBV12-4 to TRBJ1-2; the D call of TRBD1 rests on TCRdb alone, since no DNA is present to check it. This CDR3 region has 15 residues.

The V and J genes are TRBV5-1 and TRBJ1-5; TCRdb outputs TRBD1, but without DNA this stays unchecked. Germline loops: CDR1 SGHRS, CDR2 YFSETQ. The CDR3 is 14 amino acids. CDR3 residues: CASSRDSSNQPQHF. The full variable domain, rest sourced from reference TRBV5-1 and TRBJ1-5, is KAGVTQTPRYLIKTRGQQVTLSCSPISGHRSVSWYQQTPGQGLQFLFEYFSETQRNKGNFPGRFSGRQFSNSRSEMNVSTLELGDSALYLCASSRDSSNQPQHFGDGTRLSIL.

V usage is TRBV27 and J usage is TRBJ2-7; lacking DNA, the TRBD1 call made by TCRdb goes unchecked. The CDR3 has 15 residues. Looked up from germline, CDR1 is MNHEY and CDR2 is SMNVEV (reference sequence). CDR3 sequence reads: CASSLEGDSPYEQYF.

This sequence joins TRBV27 and TRBJ2-1; as DNA is missing, the TRBD2 call by TCRdb cannot be tested. The CDR3 length is 14 residues. The germline V gene encodes CDR1 MNHEY and CDR2 SMNVEV (reference sequence). CDR3 residues: CASSFWGEGNEQFF.

The CDR3 spells CASSLGPLGSSTDTQYF. The chain employs TRBV11-2 and TRBJ2-3. CDR1 and CDR2 from the germline V gene are SGHAT and FQNNGV. The CDR3 is made up of 17 amino acids.

V is TRBV15 and J is TRBJ2-1; TCRdb's D gene call, TRBD1, goes unchecked for lack of DNA. Germline V gene lookup returns CDR1 LNHNV and CDR2 YYDKDF (reference sequence). The CDR3 runs 17 residues. The CDR3: CATSRDSRGSSYNEQFF.

V and J are TRBV5-1 and TRBJ2-1; TCRdb's D call, TRBD2, is unchecked because there is no DNA. This CDR3 is built from 17 residues. CDR1 and CDR2 from the germline V gene are SGHRS and YFSETQ. CDR3 region: CASSLSVYLEAGNEQFF.

This sequence joins TRBV20-1 and TRBJ1-3. Germline V gene data show CDR1 as DFQATT and CDR2 as SNEGSKA (reference sequence). The CDR3 runs 14 residues. The CDR3 region is CSARSMSSGNTIYF.